Here is one T cell receptor (beta chain) with its context. This clonotype was recorded once. Its specific antigen is unknown. The record has no base qualities; no much larger clone is one base away. One read gives only weak evidence. The library was obtained by RACE. Sequenced on a NextSeq 500. During library preparation, unique molecular identifiers were attached to individual cDNA molecules so that TCRs could be counted in a quantitative, reproducible way. From each blood RNA sample, both TCR alpha and TCR beta chains were sequenced. The authors processed their data as follows. Samples had a median of roughly 99,000 TCRs, with a range from about 23,224 to 700,000. The Decombinator software suite was used to annotate the V, J and CDR3 of the TCR reads. For the PS versus PT1 abundance plots, all samples were subsampled to the same number of TCRs (28,000). TCRs were defined as expanded if absent before sensitization and observed at least eight times at the 2-week time point. TCRdb reran the public reads through fastp at Q25 and MiXCR, keeping productive beta chains. Every CDR3 protein is listed once, alongside the most common genes and DNA of its rows. TCRdb assigned the V and J calls; the authors' analysis was not used. This sample is represented by around 67,000 distinct CDR3 sequences; about 9% of them were singletons. Clones ranked in the top ten supply around 3.6% of the sample.

Cut back by 6 bases and 1 base, the V and J ends lie 4 bases apart. Reading the germline V gene gives CDR1 MNHEY and CDR2 SVGAGI. Including cysteine and phenylalanine, the CDR3 has 13 amino acids. The sequence is cut down to CDR3 DNA, 39 bases in frame from base 1. The sample comes from a study of human T cells and chemical hapten exposure (dated by TCRdb to the early 2020s). Concerning the study at large: For sensitization, 2% DPC in acetone was applied to a 2 cm by 2 cm area of upper inner arm skin. Weekly therapeutic DPC doses were additionally applied to the scalp of patients throughout the roughly 26-week study period. Patch tests used Finn chambers with 0.01% DPC on the upper back, scored after 6 days by International Contact Dermatitis Research Group standards. The patient cohort, mostly female, included alopecia areata with under or over 50% scalp involvement, alopecia totalis and alopecia universalis. The libraries were sequenced as a pool, and the TCR yield per sample differed mostly because of small variations in library volumes within the pool. This study followed changes in the peripheral blood TCR repertoire in vivo during primary and secondary sensitization of alopecia patients to the hapten diphenylcyclopropenone (DPC). Blood samples were taken from patients before sensitization (week 0) and at 2, 6 and about 24 weeks after DPC sensitization. About 30 alopecia patients provided blood for TCR sequencing at one to four time points (pre-sensitization, 2, 6 and 24 weeks). Broad study findings and their caveats: No change with DPC sensitization was found in the number of TCRs above 1 in 1000 frequency, and no evidence of global repertoire structure alterations was found. Expanded TCRs formed significantly more large CDR3 similarity clusters than pre-sensitization or healthy control sets, consistent with antigen-driven responses. Repeated subsampling changed both the strength of the expansion versus patch-test correlation and the threshold at which the correlation became significant. Patch test score was positively correlated with the number of PT1 expanded TCRs, with significance at thresholds 8, 16 and 32 but not at 4. All patients had alopecia, a presumed autoimmune disease, so their immune response might differ from that of healthy individuals.

In the paper's terms, the time point label means: patch test 2, 6 weeks after DPC sensitization. Sample treatment or condition, as interpreted from the label and publication: therapeutic diphenylcyclopropenone sensitization with weekly scalp DPC. Blood at each patch-test visit was drawn before the patch test was applied. Eligible patients were aged 18 to 70, diagnosed with alopecia, deemed suitable for DPC therapy, and excluded if pregnant. Total RNA was extracted from unfractionated whole blood collected in Tempus Blood RNA tubes. The sample in question was whole blood, obtained in connection with sensitization to the hapten diphenylcyclopropenone (DPC). The chain is encoded by TRBV6-5 joined to TRBJ2-6, with no confidently assigned D gene. The TCR sequence derives from a woman aged 50 to 60 with alopecia areata. Some clones in this sample may be carry-over from other donors' samples. At the DNA level, the sequence is TGTGCCAGCAGGAGATCTGGGGCCAACGTCCTGACTTTC. Translated, it reads CASRRSGANVLTF.